Shown below are 20 T cell receptor beta chains from a single sample sequenced in a study of vaccination effects on CD4 cells after COVID-19 (dated by TCRdb to between 2022 and 2023). The library was built by means of the immunoSEQ multiplex PCR assay. TCRdb limited this immuneACCESS table to in-frame rearrangements with V and J called. A share of clones is missing; checked studies link under half to unresolved V genes, and the rest is unexplained. This sample lists about 48,000 clones; over 60% were detected once. The ten largest make up over 13% of the sample. Their cognate antigens are unknown. In the ViraFEST assay, PBMC were stimulated with viral peptide pools, and TCR sequencing was then used to find antigen-specific CD4+ T cell clonotypes based on their expansion. After 10 to 11 days of culture, CD4+ T cells were isolated with the EasySep CD4+ T cell isolation kit. Two doses of either the BNT162b2 or the mRNA-1273 mRNA SARS-CoV-2 vaccine were administered to participants.

This specimen consisted of CD4+ T cells from PBMCs cultured with HCoV-OC43 spike peptides, obtained after COVID-19 vaccination. This sample's cell subset or site label indicates: HCoV-OC43 spike overlapping peptide pool stimulation. The source is a human donor who received a COVID-19 vaccine.

The chain carries TRBV30 and TRBJ2-1; tentative D call: TRBD2 (8 bases). Per germline, CDR1 GTSNPN and CDR2 SVGIG (reference sequence). This CDR3 has 15 residues. V dropped 4 bases and J dropped 8 bases, with 21 bases sitting between them. CDR3 sequence (DNA): TGTGCCTGGATGGGACGGGGGGGCCAGGGGGATGAGCAGTTCTTC. This translates into CAWMGRGGQGDEQFF.

V usage is TRBV7-9 and J usage is TRBJ2-2; no clear D gene. Germline V CDR1 and CDR2: SEHNR, FQNEAQ (reference sequence). The CDR3 totals 13 residues. The ends were cut back, 8 bases at V and 1 base at J, with 8 bases in the middle. Written as DNA, the CDR3 is TGTGCCAGCTCAGTTCTGAACACCGGGGAGCTGTTTTTT. Protein: CASSVLNTGELFF.

This chain connects TRBV7-2 to TRBJ2-7; D might be TRBD2 (5 bases). Germline CDR1 is SGHTA and CDR2 is FQGNSA. V dropped 1 base and J dropped 2 bases, with 15 bases sitting between them. There are 16 residues in the CDR3. CDR3 sequence: CASSLVDFGSTYEQYF. CDR3 sequence (DNA): TGTGCCAGCAGCTTAGTGGACTTCGGATCTACCTACGAGCAGTACTTC.

V gene TRBV6-5 combines with J gene TRBJ1-5, with TRBD1 identical over 9 bases. The germline CDR1 and CDR2 sequences are MNHEY and SVGAGI. Trimming cost V 6 bases and J 5 bases; bases outside gene matches: 8. The CDR3 has 15 residues. Here the CDR3 reads CASRSTGGGHQPQHF. The CDR3 bases are TGTGCCAGCAGGTCAACAGGGGGCGGTCATCAGCCCCAGCATTTT.

CDR3 amino acids: CASSEGSTNEKLFF. Here the CDR3 DNA reads TGCGCCAGCAGTGAAGGTTCAACTAATGAAAAACTGTTTTTT. The rearrangement links TRBV10-1 to TRBJ1-4; D unresolved. The CDR3 length is 14 residues. V lost 3 bases, J lost 0 bases, and 5 bases lay in between. The germline V gene encodes CDR1 WNHNN and CDR2 SYGVQD (reference sequence).

The chain is built from TRBV2 and TRBJ1-5; D gene unclear. CDR3 length: 16 residues. CDR1 is SNHLY, CDR2 FYNNEI, per germline. V lost 4 bases and J lost 4, with 17 bases in between. CDR3 nucleotides: TGTGCCAGCAGTGTCGACTCCGGGGTCGGGAATCAGCCCCAGCATTTT. Amino acids: CASSVDSGVGNQPQHF.

The genes are TRBV11-2 and TRBJ1-2; no clear D. V was clipped by 5 bases and J by 2 bases, with 9 bases between them. Germline V gene sequence: CDR1 SGHAT, CDR2 FQNNGV. The CDR3 contains 13 residues. The CDR3 reads CASSVDSNYGYTF. The DNA for the CDR3 is TGTGCCAGCAGCGTTGACTCAAACTATGGCTACACCTTC.

This chain uses TRBV3-1 (or the pseudogene TRBV3-2) with TRBJ2-1; TRBD2 agrees at 12 bases. In germline, CDR1 is LGHDT, CDR2 YNNKEL (reference sequence). CDR3 length equals 15 residues. V dropped 5 bases and J dropped 7; count of bases not matched to a gene: 6. The CDR3 spells CASSVGLAGKNEQFF. The CDR3 nucleotides are TGTGCCAGCAGCGTAGGACTAGCGGGAAAGAATGAGCAGTTCTTC.

This clone was seen only a few times. The chain joins TRBV12-5 to TRBJ2-7; D tentatively reads TRBD1 or TRBD2 (5 bases each). The germline V gene has CDR1 LGHNT and CDR2 FRNRAP. CDR3 length: 15 amino acids. Trimming removed 8 bases from V and 0 bases from J, with 17 bases in between. This chain's CDR3 is CASSPGRRNSYEQYF. The CDR3 DNA reads as TGTGCTAGTTCCCCGGGACGGAGGAACTCCTACGAGCAGTACTTC.

The V and J genes are TRBV11-2 and TRBJ2-7, with 9 bases matching TRBD2. J was trimmed by 3 bases and V by 4 bases; bases with no gene match: 7. The germline CDR1 and CDR2 sequences are SGHAT and FQNNGV. The CDR3 contains 15 residues. CDR3 DNA sequence: TGTGCCAGCAGCTCGGATCTAGCGGGGATCTACGAGCAGTACTTC. It encodes CASSSDLAGIYEQYF.

The chain employs TRBV11-2 and TRBJ2-7; the D gene is possibly TRBD1 (6 bases). The V end lost 4 bases, the J end lost 0 bases, and 16 bases lay between the germline ends. This CDR3 spans 16 amino acids. CDR1 is SGHAT and CDR2 is FQNNGV in the germline V gene. The CDR3 here is CASSSLRNRDSYEQYF. The CDR3 DNA reads as TGTGCCAGCAGCTCGCTACGGAACAGGGACTCCTACGAGCAGTACTTC. Looking up the rest from reference TRBV11-2 and TRBJ2-7 gives the full variable domain: EAGVAQSPRYKIIEKRQSVAFWCNPISGHATLYWYQQILGQGPKLLIQFQNNGVVDDSQLPKDRFSAERLKGVDSTLKIQPAKLEDSAVYLCASSSLRNRDSYEQYFGPGTRLTVT.

The rearrangement uses TRBV2 and TRBJ2-7; 13 bases fit TRBD2. J lost 6 bases, V lost 5 bases, and 7 bases had no gene match. The CDR3 is 15 amino acids. Germline assignment: CDR1 SNHLY and CDR2 FYNNEI. The CDR3 region has the DNA TGTGCCAGCAGTCAGTCTGGACTAGCGGGAGCCGAGCAGTACTTC. This encodes CASSQSGLAGAEQYF.

This clone came up once. The rearrangement uses TRBV12-3 or TRBV12-4 and TRBJ1-1; 9 positions match TRBD1. Unmatched junction bases numbered 3, after V lost 6 bases and J lost 4 bases. CDR3 length: 13 amino acids. This CDR3 reads CASSQDRGTEAFF. In DNA, the CDR3 is TGTGCCAGCAGCCAGGACAGGGGCACTGAAGCTTTCTTT.

The genes are TRBV19 and TRBJ1-5; the D is unclear. The V gene's germline CDR1 is LNHDA and CDR2 SQIVND (reference sequence). CDR3 length: 14 residues. With 3 bases removed from V and 7 bases from J, the gap between germline ends came to 13 bases. The CDR3 protein is CASSIGVSPQPQHF. In nucleotides, the CDR3 is TGTGCCAGTAGTATCGGCGTATCACCCCAGCCCCAGCATTTT. Complete variable domain (other parts from reference TRBV19 and TRBJ1-5): DGGITQSPKYLFRKEGQNVTLSCEQNLNHDAMYWYRQDPGQGLRLIYYSQIVNDFQKGDIAEGYSVSREKKESFPLTVTSAQKNPTAFYLCASSIGVSPQPQHFGDGTRLSIL.

The V and J genes are TRBV2 and TRBJ1-1; D perhaps matches TRBD1 (5 bases). Between the trimmed V and J ends, which lost 6 bases and 7 bases, there was a span of 9 bases. The germline gives CDR1 SNHLY, CDR2 FYNNEI. This CDR3 spans 11 amino acids. The CDR3: CASRGAGEAFF. CDR3 coding DNA: TGTGCCAGCAGAGGGGCGGGTGAAGCTTTCTTT. The full variable domain, its missing parts supplied by reference TRBV2 and TRBJ1-1, is EPEVTQTPSHQVTQMGQEVILRCVPISNHLYFYWYRQILGQKVEFLVSFYNNEISEKSEIFDDQFSVERPDGSNFTLKIRSTKLEDSAMYFCASRGAGEAFFGQGTRLTVV.

As concerns this clone: The same CDR3 arises from other DNA sequences in this sample as well. V and J are TRBV15 and TRBJ2-5, with TRBD1 identical over 7 bases. The CDR3 sequence is 14 residues long. Germline V gives CDR1 LNHNV, CDR2 YYDKDF (reference sequence). The V and J ends lost 0 bases and 2 bases, in that order; junction bases with no gene match: 0. As DNA, the CDR3 is TGTGCCACCAGCAGAGACAGGGGGCAAGAGACCCAGTACTTC. Amino acids: CATSRDRGQETQYF.

The chain carries TRBV19 and TRBJ1-2; tentatively, D is TRBD1 (5 bases). Trimming removed 3 bases at V and 6 bases at J, with 11 bases between. This CDR3 is built from 13 residues. In germline, CDR1 is LNHDA, CDR2 SQIVND (reference sequence). This CDR3 is CASSMNGGNGYTF. The DNA for the CDR3 is TGTGCCAGTAGTATGAACGGGGGGAATGGCTACACCTTC.

This clone has just a few counts. Other DNA sequences in the same sample also yield this CDR3. The V call is TRBV5-1, the J call TRBJ1-5; D unresolved. The germline CDR1 and CDR2 sequences are SGHRS and YFSETQ. This CDR3 has 14 residues. Trimming removed 0 bases from V and 2 bases from J, with 6 bases in between. The CDR3 region is CASSLDGGNQPQHF. For the CDR3, the DNA is TGCGCCAGCAGCTTGGACGGGGGCAATCAGCCCCAGCATTTT.

The chain combines TRBV12-1 with TRBJ1-2. TRBV12-1 is deemed a pseudogene. The CDR3 spans 14 residues. In DNA form, the CDR3 reads TGTGCCAGCAGCCCCACGGGAAGGACCTATGGCTACACCTTC. Translated: CASSPTGRTYGYTF.

J is TRBJ2-1 and V is TRBV28; TRBD2 aligns across 11 bases. CDR3 length: 17 amino acids. The V gene end was trimmed by 3 bases and the J gene end by 10 bases; junction bases not matched to a gene: 14. In germline, CDR1 is MDHEN, CDR2 SYDVKM. The CDR3 coding sequence is TGTGCCAGCAGTTTTCGACTAGGCACTAGCGGGGGTAGGGAGCAGTTCTTC. Its protein product is CASSFRLGTSGGREQFF.